This is a list of T cell receptor beta chains from one sample in a study of a mutant IDH1 vaccine in newly diagnosed glioma. Libraries were prepared by immunoSEQ multiplex PCR; TCRdb keeps only in-frame clonotypes and omits some of them. The table shows 25,000 to 30,000 clones, with about nine tenths occurring only once. Their recognized antigens are unknown. The sample was peripheral blood mononuclear cells (PBMCs), taken from a glioma patient whose treatment included an IDH1 peptide vaccine. The receptors were gathered from a woman between 40 and 50 years old with glioma. Some clones in this sample may be carry-over from other donors' samples. The CDR3 runs from the conserved cysteine through the conserved F or W. The order of the fields is D gene, V gene, clone size, J gene, CDR3 protein, CDR3 DNA. The D gene is left open where the match is weak. Clone size, where shown, is once, few, many, or a class for clones that have expanded.

d_call: -
v_call: TRBV4-1
clone_size: -
j_call: TRBJ1-5
cdr3_aa: CASSQDGGLGNQPQHF
cdr3_nt: TGCGCCAGCAGCCAAGATGGCGGTCTCGGCAATCAGCCCCAGCATTTT

d_call: TRBD1
v_call: TRBV28
clone_size: once
j_call: TRBJ2-2
cdr3_aa: CAGSTGTGGTGELFF
cdr3_nt: TGTGCCGGCAGTACCGGGACAGGAGGCACCGGGGAGCTGTTTTTT

d_call: TRBD1
v_call: TRBV10-3
clone_size: -
j_call: TRBJ2-7
cdr3_aa: CAITSGTGGDEQYF
cdr3_nt: TGTGCCATTACCTCCGGGACAGGGGGGGACGAGCAGTACTTC

d_call: -
v_call: TRBV28
clone_size: once
j_call: TRBJ1-1
cdr3_aa: CASASRGTEAFF
cdr3_nt: TGTGCCAGCGCTTCAAGGGGCACTGAAGCTTTCTTT

d_call: -
v_call: TRBV4-1
clone_size: -
j_call: TRBJ1-1
cdr3_aa: CASSQGPGNTEAFF
cdr3_nt: TGCGCCAGCAGCCAGGGGCCGGGGAACACTGAAGCTTTCTTT

d_call: -
v_call: TRBV18
clone_size: -
j_call: TRBJ2-5
cdr3_aa: CASSLTGAETQYF
cdr3_nt: TGTGCCAGCTCACTGACAGGCGCAGAGACCCAGTACTTC

d_call: TRBD1
v_call: TRBV15
clone_size: -
j_call: TRBJ1-5
cdr3_aa: CATSKDRGLQPQHF
cdr3_nt: TGTGCCACCAGCAAGGACAGGGGGCTTCAGCCCCAGCATTTT

d_call: TRBD2
v_call: TRBV4-3
clone_size: -
j_call: TRBJ2-3
cdr3_aa: CASSQDLSGGAIPRTFGDTQYF
cdr3_nt: TGCGCCAGCAGCCAAGATCTGTCGGGGGGGGCAATTCCACGTACTTTCGGAGATACGCAGTATTTT

d_call: -
v_call: TRBV9
clone_size: -
j_call: TRBJ1-6
cdr3_aa: CASSVAALNNSPLHF
cdr3_nt: TGTGCCAGCAGCGTAGCGGCACTAAATAATTCACCCCTCCACTTT

d_call: -
v_call: TRBV19
clone_size: -
j_call: TRBJ1-3
cdr3_aa: CASGGHRVGNTIYF
cdr3_nt: TGTGCCTCGGGGGGACACCGAGTTGGAAACACCATATATTTT

d_call: TRBD2
v_call: TRBV7-9
clone_size: once
j_call: TRBJ2-7
cdr3_aa: CASSPGWPSGIYEQYF
cdr3_nt: TGTGCCAGCAGCCCCGGCTGGCCTAGCGGGATCTACGAGCAGTACTTC

d_call: -
v_call: TRBV5-1
clone_size: -
j_call: TRBJ1-1
cdr3_aa: CASSPYRTRNTEAFF
cdr3_nt: TGCGCCAGCAGCCCCTACCGGACACGGAACACTGAAGCTTTCTTT

d_call: -
v_call: TRBV18
clone_size: -
j_call: TRBJ2-4
cdr3_aa: CASSQGQVDIQYF
cdr3_nt: TGTGCCAGCTCACAGGGGCAGGTTGACATTCAGTACTTC

d_call: TRBD1
v_call: TRBV18
clone_size: -
j_call: TRBJ1-1
cdr3_aa: CASSPRTGTNTEAFF
cdr3_nt: TGTGCCAGCTCACCACGGACAGGGACGAACACTGAAGCTTTCTTT

d_call: TRBD2
v_call: TRBV11-2
clone_size: -
j_call: TRBJ2-3
cdr3_aa: CASSLAGGMDTQYF
cdr3_nt: TGTGCCAGCAGCTTAGCCGGGGGGATGGATACGCAGTATTTT

d_call: -
v_call: TRBV20-1
clone_size: -
j_call: TRBJ2-5
cdr3_aa: CSPRGTETQYF
cdr3_nt: TGCAGTCCAAGGGGGACGGAGACCCAGTACTTC

d_call: -
v_call: TRBV5-5
clone_size: -
j_call: TRBJ2-7
cdr3_aa: CASSLRDSYEQYF
cdr3_nt: TGTGCCAGCAGCTTGAGGGACTCCTACGAGCAGTACTTC

d_call: TRBD2
v_call: TRBV5-1
clone_size: -
j_call: TRBJ2-5
cdr3_aa: CASSLEPAGYREQYF
cdr3_nt: TGCGCCAGCAGCTTGGAACCAGCGGGATACCGGGAGCAGTACTTC

d_call: -
v_call: TRBV9
clone_size: -
j_call: TRBJ2-1
cdr3_aa: CASSVEARAYNEQFF
cdr3_nt: TGTGCCAGCAGCGTAGAGGCTAGAGCCTACAATGAGCAGTTCTTC

d_call: -
v_call: TRBV5-6
clone_size: -
j_call: TRBJ2-3
cdr3_aa: CASSFVAGDTQYF
cdr3_nt: TGTGCCAGCAGCTTTGTGGCCGGGGATACGCAGTATTTT

d_call: -
v_call: TRBV11-2
clone_size: once
j_call: TRBJ1-5
cdr3_aa: CASSYSSLEGQPQHF
cdr3_nt: TGTGCCAGCAGCTACTCGAGCTTAGAGGGTCAGCCCCAGCATTTT

d_call: -
v_call: TRBV7-8
clone_size: -
j_call: TRBJ2-7
cdr3_aa: CASRLAELDYEQYF
cdr3_nt: TGTGCCAGCAGATTAGCGGAACTAGACTACGAGCAGTACTTC

d_call: -
v_call: TRBV5-6
clone_size: -
j_call: TRBJ1-6
cdr3_aa: CASSLGTENSPLHF
cdr3_nt: TGTGCCAGCAGCTTGGGGACGGAGAATTCACCCCTCCACTTT

d_call: -
v_call: TRBV18
clone_size: -
j_call: TRBJ2-7
cdr3_aa: CASSEGSAYEQYF
cdr3_nt: TGTGCCAGCTCAGAAGGCTCAGCCTACGAGCAGTACTTC

d_call: TRBD1
v_call: TRBV9
clone_size: -
j_call: TRBJ2-7
cdr3_aa: CASSVAGQGWAQYF
cdr3_nt: TGTGCCAGCAGCGTAGCGGGACAGGGGTGGGCGCAGTACTTC

d_call: -
v_call: TRBV6-5
clone_size: -
j_call: TRBJ1-1
cdr3_aa: CASSYSGVTEAFF
cdr3_nt: TGTGCCAGCAGTTACTCGGGTGTCACTGAAGCTTTCTTT

d_call: -
v_call: TRBV5-1
clone_size: -
j_call: TRBJ2-1
cdr3_aa: CASSQHRANNEQFF
cdr3_nt: TGCGCCAGCAGCCAACACAGGGCTAACAATGAGCAGTTCTTC

d_call: TRBD1
v_call: TRBV10-3
clone_size: -
j_call: TRBJ1-3
cdr3_aa: CAISEGGTGSGNTIYF
cdr3_nt: TGTGCCATCAGTGAAGGGGGGACAGGCTCGGGAAACACCATATATTTT

d_call: -
v_call: TRBV11-2
clone_size: -
j_call: TRBJ2-1
cdr3_aa: CASSSQERVSYNEQFF
cdr3_nt: TGTGCCAGCAGCTCCCAGGAGAGGGTCTCCTACAATGAGCAGTTCTTC

d_call: TRBD1
v_call: TRBV10-3
clone_size: -
j_call: TRBJ2-3
cdr3_aa: CAMGQGRSGADTQYF
cdr3_nt: TGTGCCATGGGACAGGGGAGGTCGGGGGCAGATACGCAGTATTTT

d_call: -
v_call: TRBV19
clone_size: -
j_call: TRBJ2-1
cdr3_aa: CASSILHNSYNEQFF
cdr3_nt: TGTGCCAGTAGTATTCTGCACAACTCCTACAATGAGCAGTTCTTC

d_call: -
v_call: TRBV5-4
clone_size: -
j_call: TRBJ2-5
cdr3_aa: CASSPSVLQETQYF
cdr3_nt: TGTGCCAGCAGCCCCTCCGTGCTCCAAGAGACCCAGTACTTC

d_call: -
v_call: TRBV7-3
clone_size: -
j_call: TRBJ1-1
cdr3_aa: CASSQTGNSEAFF
cdr3_nt: TGTGCCAGCAGCCAGACAGGTAATAGTGAAGCTTTCTTT

d_call: -
v_call: TRBV19
clone_size: -
j_call: TRBJ1-4
cdr3_aa: CASSPQDATNEKLFF
cdr3_nt: TGTGCCAGTAGTCCCCAGGATGCAACTAATGAAAAACTGTTTTTT

d_call: TRBD1
v_call: TRBV5-1
clone_size: -
j_call: TRBJ1-5
cdr3_aa: CASSPRQGPNQPQHF
cdr3_nt: TGCGCCAGCAGCCCTAGACAGGGCCCCAATCAGCCCCAGCATTTT

d_call: TRBD2
v_call: TRBV4-3
clone_size: -
j_call: TRBJ2-1
cdr3_aa: CASSQEGRGTSTYNEQFF
cdr3_nt: TGCGCCAGCAGCCAAGAGGGGCGGGGGACTTCAACCTACAATGAGCAGTTCTTC

d_call: -
v_call: TRBV5-5
clone_size: -
j_call: TRBJ2-2
cdr3_aa: CASSSLGESLGELFF
cdr3_nt: TGTGCCAGCAGCTCTCTAGGGGAGTCGCTCGGGGAGCTGTTTTTT

d_call: TRBD1
v_call: TRBV11-2
clone_size: -
j_call: TRBJ1-3
cdr3_aa: CASSLMGQGSSGNTIYF
cdr3_nt: TGTGCCAGCAGCTTAATGGGACAGGGGAGCTCTGGAAACACCATATATTTT

d_call: -
v_call: TRBV21-1
clone_size: -
j_call: TRBJ2-7
cdr3_aa: CASSTQKGPSVFVDPNEQYF
cdr3_nt: TGTGCCAGCAGCACACAAAAGGGTCCGAGCGTCTTTGTCGACCCAAACGAGCAGTACTTC

d_call: TRBD1
v_call: TRBV6-4
clone_size: -
j_call: TRBJ1-3
cdr3_aa: CASSECPTGVIRDTIYF
cdr3_nt: TGTGCCAGCAGTGAGTGCCCCACAGGGGTAATTAGAGACACCATATATTTT

d_call: -
v_call: TRBV27
clone_size: -
j_call: TRBJ1-5
cdr3_aa: CASSDGFWPQHF
cdr3_nt: TGTGCCAGCAGTGATGGTTTTTGGCCCCAGCATTTT

d_call: TRBD2
v_call: TRBV10-3
clone_size: -
j_call: TRBJ2-2
cdr3_aa: CAISTGTSGGTGELFF
cdr3_nt: TGTGCCATCAGTACCGGGACTAGCGGGGGCACCGGGGAGCTGTTTTTT

d_call: -
v_call: TRBV12-1
clone_size: -
j_call: TRBJ2-3
cdr3_aa: CASSFAAGTTPTDTQYF
cdr3_nt: -

d_call: TRBD1
v_call: TRBV19
clone_size: -
j_call: TRBJ1-5
cdr3_aa: CASSIPSTGGLVLQHF
cdr3_nt: TGTGCCAGTAGTATCCCTTCGACAGGGGGCCTCGTCCTCCAGCATTTT

d_call: TRBD1
v_call: TRBV19
clone_size: -
j_call: TRBJ1-6
cdr3_aa: CASSVGQAAYNSPLHF
cdr3_nt: TGTGCCAGTAGTGTGGGACAGGCCGCGTATAATTCACCCCTCCACTTT